This T cell receptor beta chain emerged from a study of control samples from healthy donors and cancer patients. Between the trimmed V and J ends, which lost 3 bases and 10 bases, there was a span of 21 bases. This CDR3 has 17 residues. Germline CDR1 and CDR2: KGHDR and SFDVKD. The data were produced by immunoSEQ multiplex PCR, yet TCRdb's version contains in-frame clones alone and is incomplete. The profile shows 120,000 or so clones, about nine tenths of them singletons. This receptor was taken from a middle-aged man in good health. V usage is TRBV24-1 and J usage is TRBJ1-6, with D maybe TRBD1 (5 bases). What was sequenced was blood. CDR3 sequence (DNA): TGTGCCACCAGTGATGGCCCCTCCGGGACGGGTGGGTCACCCCTCCACTTT. Translating gives CATSDGPSGTGGSPLHF.